Listed below are T cell receptor beta chains from one sample, sequenced in a study of T-cell reconstitution after alpha-beta-depleted transplantation in children. One entry per CDR3 protein, called by TCRdb with MiXCR from the PCR reads. Of over 100,000 distinct CDR3 sequences in the sample, 10% were seen once. This sample comprised PBMCs, obtained before TCRalphabeta/CD19-depleted stem cell transplant. The receptors stem from a boy under 10 years old with acute lymphoblastic leukemia, due to receive a stem cell transplant. Each CDR3 is given with its conserved first and last residue. The order of the fields is CDR3 protein, CDR3 DNA, J gene, V gene, D gene, clone size. The D gene is left open where the match is weak. Clone sizes are given selectively: once, few, many, or a class where the clone is expanded.

CDR3aa: CASRTGEGYEQYF
CDR3nt: TGTGCCAGCAGGACAGGGGAGGGCTACGAGCAGTACTTC
j_gene: TRBJ2-7
v_gene: TRBV27
d_gene: -
abundance: many

CDR3aa: CASSQDYGLATAHSYNEQFF
CDR3nt: TGTGCCAGCAGCCAAGATTATGGGCTAGCGACCGCACACTCCTACAATGAGCAGTTCTTC
j_gene: TRBJ2-1
v_gene: TRBV3-1
d_gene: -
abundance: -

CDR3aa: CSAPTGGRRHEQFF
CDR3nt: TGCAGTGCTCCTACTGGTGGGCGTCGCCATGAGCAGTTCTTC
j_gene: TRBJ2-1
v_gene: TRBV20-1
d_gene: -
abundance: few

CDR3aa: CAWSQGRRVTEAFF
CDR3nt: TGTGCCTGGAGCCAAGGGCGGAGGGTGACTGAAGCTTTCTTT
j_gene: TRBJ1-1
v_gene: TRBV30
d_gene: -
abundance: many

CDR3aa: CASRWGLQAGTGELFF
CDR3nt: TGTGCCAGCAGATGGGGACTTCAGGCGGGCACCGGGGAGCTGTTTTTT
j_gene: TRBJ2-2
v_gene: TRBV6-1
d_gene: -
abundance: -

CDR3aa: CASSPGTRFYEQFF
CDR3nt: TGTGCCAGCAGTCCCGGGACTAGATTCTATGAGCAGTTCTTC
j_gene: TRBJ2-1
v_gene: TRBV12-3/TRBV12-4
d_gene: TRBD2
abundance: many

CDR3aa: CASSTYRQAVRGPYEQYF
CDR3nt: TGTGCCAGCAGTACCTATCGGCAGGCCGTACGCGGCCCTTACGAGCAGTACTTC
j_gene: TRBJ2-7
v_gene: TRBV28
d_gene: -
abundance: few

CDR3aa: CSVERVTDTQYF
CDR3nt: TGCAGCGTTGAACGCGTTACAGATACGCAGTATTTT
j_gene: TRBJ2-3
v_gene: TRBV29-1
d_gene: -
abundance: few

CDR3aa: CSASSISPGGSSTDTQYF
CDR3nt: TGCAGTGCTAGCTCCATTTCACCGGGCGGATCTAGCACAGATACGCAGTATTTT
j_gene: TRBJ2-3
v_gene: TRBV20-1
d_gene: -
abundance: -

CDR3aa: CASSEVRGLVNEQFF
CDR3nt: TGTGCCAGCAGCGAGGTAAGGGGACTGGTCAATGAGCAGTTCTTC
j_gene: TRBJ2-1
v_gene: TRBV5-5
d_gene: -
abundance: many

CDR3aa: CAISETSGRTDTQYF
CDR3nt: TGTGCCATCAGTGAGACTAGCGGGAGAACAGATACGCAGTATTTT
j_gene: TRBJ2-3
v_gene: TRBV10-3
d_gene: TRBD2
abundance: few

CDR3aa: CASSYLGGATGADTQYF
CDR3nt: TGTGCCAGCAGTTACCTGGGGGGTGCGACAGGGGCAGATACGCAGTATTTT
j_gene: TRBJ2-3
v_gene: TRBV6-5
d_gene: TRBD1
abundance: -

CDR3aa: CATSDSGLGGDTQYF
CDR3nt: TGTGCCACCAGTGATTCAGGGTTAGGAGGGGATACGCAGTATTTT
j_gene: TRBJ2-3
v_gene: TRBV24-1
d_gene: -
abundance: few

CDR3aa: CASSLRGYTDTQYF
CDR3nt: TGCGCCAGCAGCTTGAGGGGGTACACAGATACGCAGTATTTT
j_gene: TRBJ2-3
v_gene: TRBV5-1
d_gene: -
abundance: few

CDR3aa: CASSEAAAEQYF
CDR3nt: TGTGCCAGCAGTGAGGCGGCCGCGGAGCAGTACTTC
j_gene: TRBJ2-7
v_gene: TRBV25-1
d_gene: -
abundance: many

CDR3aa: CASSPLAGGLEQYF
CDR3nt: TGTGCCAGCAGTCCCTTAGCGGGGGGGCTCGAGCAGTACTTC
j_gene: TRBJ2-7
v_gene: TRBV12-3/TRBV12-4
d_gene: TRBD2
abundance: once

CDR3aa: CASSFSLNTEAFF
CDR3nt: TGTGCCAGCAGTTTTTCCTTGAACACTGAAGCTTTCTTT
j_gene: TRBJ1-1
v_gene: TRBV12-3/TRBV12-4
d_gene: -
abundance: many

CDR3aa: CASRQRDRGLWNTEAFF
CDR3nt: TGTGCCAGCAGGCAAAGGGACAGGGGGCTATGGAACACTGAAGCTTTCTTT
j_gene: TRBJ1-1
v_gene: TRBV28
d_gene: TRBD1
abundance: -

CDR3aa: CSVAGTSGRIDEQFF
CDR3nt: TGCAGCGTTGCCGGGACTAGCGGGAGAATCGATGAGCAGTTCTTC
j_gene: TRBJ2-1
v_gene: TRBV29-1
d_gene: TRBD2
abundance: -

CDR3aa: CASSLARGLRVNEQFF
CDR3nt: TGTGCCAGCAGCTTAGCGCGGGGTTTAAGAGTCAATGAGCAGTTCTTC
j_gene: TRBJ2-1
v_gene: TRBV7-8
d_gene: -
abundance: many

CDR3aa: CASTVGQGASDTQYF
CDR3nt: TGTGCCAGCACCGTGGGACAGGGGGCCTCAGATACGCAGTATTTT
j_gene: TRBJ2-3
v_gene: TRBV2
d_gene: TRBD1
abundance: -

CDR3aa: CASSFLGKFTDTQYF
CDR3nt: TGCGCCAGCAGCTTTCTCGGGAAGTTCACAGATACGCAGTATTTT
j_gene: TRBJ2-3
v_gene: TRBV5-1
d_gene: -
abundance: few

CDR3aa: CASSISVYGYTF
CDR3nt: TGTGCCAGTAGTATCTCAGTCTATGGCTACACCTTC
j_gene: TRBJ1-2
v_gene: TRBV19
d_gene: -
abundance: -

CDR3aa: CASSPGTTGEPYEQYF
CDR3nt: TGTGCCAGCAGCCCCGGGACTACCGGGGAACCCTACGAGCAGTACTTC
j_gene: TRBJ2-7
v_gene: TRBV5-6
d_gene: TRBD2
abundance: -

CDR3aa: CASSPHGGIYEQFF
CDR3nt: TGTGCCAGCAGCCCCCACGGGGGAATCTATGAGCAGTTCTTC
j_gene: TRBJ2-1
v_gene: TRBV3-1
d_gene: -
abundance: -

CDR3aa: CASSWLTGQETQYF
CDR3nt: TGCGCCAGCAGCTGGCTGACAGGCCAAGAGACCCAGTACTTC
j_gene: TRBJ2-5
v_gene: TRBV5-1
d_gene: -
abundance: -

CDR3aa: CASRRTPSGLGNEQFF
CDR3nt: TGTGCCAGCAGAAGGACCCCCTCAGGGCTTGGGAATGAGCAGTTCTTC
j_gene: TRBJ2-1
v_gene: TRBV3-1
d_gene: -
abundance: few

CDR3aa: CASSPLLGEQFF
CDR3nt: TGTGCCAGCAGCCCGCTTTTAGGCGAGCAGTTCTTC
j_gene: TRBJ2-1
v_gene: TRBV5-5
d_gene: -
abundance: few

CDR3aa: CSAREQQGYYNEQFF
CDR3nt: TGCAGTGCTAGAGAACAACAGGGATACTACAATGAGCAGTTCTTC
j_gene: TRBJ2-1
v_gene: TRBV20-1
d_gene: -
abundance: few

CDR3aa: CAISEGRAGGEQFF
CDR3nt: TGTGCCATCAGTGAGGGCCGGGCCGGGGGTGAGCAGTTCTTC
j_gene: TRBJ2-1
v_gene: TRBV10-3
d_gene: -
abundance: -

CDR3aa: CSARNRDYGYNEQFF
CDR3nt: TGCAGTGCTAGGAACCGGGACTATGGGTACAATGAGCAGTTCTTC
j_gene: TRBJ2-1
v_gene: TRBV20-1
d_gene: TRBD2
abundance: few

CDR3aa: CASSLLSGEYGYTF
CDR3nt: TGCGCCAGCAGCTTGCTGTCAGGGGAGTATGGCTACACCTTC
j_gene: TRBJ1-2
v_gene: TRBV5-1
d_gene: -
abundance: -

CDR3aa: CASSSASGTGSETQYF
CDR3nt: TGTGCCAGCAGCTCGGCCTCCGGGACAGGGAGTGAGACCCAGTACTTC
j_gene: TRBJ2-5
v_gene: TRBV7-8
d_gene: TRBD1
abundance: many

CDR3aa: CASSLEGGYGYTF
CDR3nt: TGCGCCAGCAGCTTGGAGGGGGGCTATGGCTACACCTTC
j_gene: TRBJ1-2
v_gene: TRBV5-1
d_gene: -
abundance: many

CDR3aa: CASSLVGHQPQHF
CDR3nt: TGCGCCAGCAGCTTGGTAGGGCATCAGCCCCAGCATTTT
j_gene: TRBJ1-5
v_gene: TRBV5-1
d_gene: -
abundance: few

CDR3aa: CASSELQNYGYTF
CDR3nt: TGTGCCAGCAGTGAACTACAGAACTATGGCTACACCTTC
j_gene: TRBJ1-2
v_gene: TRBV6-1
d_gene: -
abundance: few

CDR3aa: CASRRLAGSTDTQYF
CDR3nt: TGTGCCAGCAGGCGACTAGCGGGTAGCACAGATACGCAGTATTTT
j_gene: TRBJ2-3
v_gene: TRBV5-6
d_gene: TRBD2
abundance: many

CDR3aa: CSVPGTGSYEQYF
CDR3nt: TGCAGTGTTCCCGGGACAGGCTCCTACGAGCAGTACTTC
j_gene: TRBJ2-7
v_gene: TRBV20-1
d_gene: TRBD1
abundance: many

CDR3aa: CASSESLAGSGEQYF
CDR3nt: TGTGCCAGCAGTGAAAGCCTAGCGGGATCGGGAGAGCAGTACTTC
j_gene: TRBJ2-7
v_gene: TRBV6-1
d_gene: TRBD2
abundance: many

CDR3aa: CASSLRLAGSEQYF
CDR3nt: TGCGCCAGCAGCCTACGACTAGCGGGGAGCGAGCAGTACTTC
j_gene: TRBJ2-7
v_gene: TRBV5-1
d_gene: TRBD2
abundance: few

CDR3aa: CATSRDRSHYGYTF
CDR3nt: TGTGCCACCAGCAGAGATCGTTCACATTATGGCTACACCTTC
j_gene: TRBJ1-2
v_gene: TRBV15
d_gene: -
abundance: -

CDR3aa: CASSPTVLRGEQYF
CDR3nt: TGTGCCAGCAGCCCCACGGTATTGAGAGGCGAGCAGTACTTC
j_gene: TRBJ2-7
v_gene: TRBV11-2
d_gene: -
abundance: -

CDR3aa: CASSPNGGPNTGELFF
CDR3nt: TGTGCCAGCAGCCCAAACGGCGGGCCAAACACCGGGGAGCTGTTTTTT
j_gene: TRBJ2-2
v_gene: TRBV7-3
d_gene: -
abundance: many

CDR3aa: CSARPTSSGSYNEQFF
CDR3nt: TGCAGTGCTAGACCAACTTCTAGCGGGAGTTACAATGAGCAGTTCTTC
j_gene: TRBJ2-1
v_gene: TRBV20-1
d_gene: TRBD2
abundance: many

CDR3aa: CSARGTPGLYNEQFF
CDR3nt: TGCAGTGCTAGAGGGACACCCGGCCTCTACAATGAGCAGTTCTTC
j_gene: TRBJ2-1
v_gene: TRBV20-1
d_gene: -
abundance: few

CDR3aa: CSARDEEDQPQHF
CDR3nt: TGCAGTGCTAGAGATGAAGAGGATCAGCCCCAGCATTTT
j_gene: TRBJ1-5
v_gene: TRBV20-1
d_gene: -
abundance: -

CDR3aa: CASSPRTSGANTGELFF
CDR3nt: TGTGCCAGCAGCCCCCGGACTAGCGGGGCGAACACCGGGGAGCTGTTTTTT
j_gene: TRBJ2-2
v_gene: TRBV9
d_gene: TRBD2
abundance: -

CDR3aa: CASSYSNTDTQYF
CDR3nt: TGTGCCAGCAGTTACTCTAACACAGATACGCAGTATTTT
j_gene: TRBJ2-3
v_gene: TRBV7-9
d_gene: -
abundance: -

CDR3aa: CASSPGPAQETQYF
CDR3nt: TGTGCCAGCAGCCCTGGGCCGGCTCAAGAGACCCAGTACTTC
j_gene: TRBJ2-5
v_gene: TRBV5-5
d_gene: -
abundance: -

CDR3aa: CSAYRRGEQYF
CDR3nt: TGCAGTGCTTACCGGAGGGGCGAGCAGTACTTC
j_gene: TRBJ2-7
v_gene: TRBV20-1
d_gene: -
abundance: -

CDR3aa: CASSQEWRLAAYEQYF
CDR3nt: TGCGCCAGCAGCCAAGAGTGGCGACTAGCGGCATACGAGCAGTACTTC
j_gene: TRBJ2-7
v_gene: TRBV4-1
d_gene: TRBD2
abundance: -

CDR3aa: CASRQGVVGANVLTF
CDR3nt: TGTGCCAGCCGCCAGGGGGTTGTTGGGGCCAACGTCCTGACTTTC
j_gene: TRBJ2-6
v_gene: TRBV2
d_gene: TRBD1
abundance: few

CDR3aa: CASSPRTSGRNEQFF
CDR3nt: TGTGCCAGCAGCCCTCGGACTAGCGGACGCAATGAGCAGTTCTTC
j_gene: TRBJ2-1
v_gene: TRBV12-1
d_gene: -
abundance: few

CDR3aa: CASTAGWNTEAFF
CDR3nt: TGTGCCAGCACGGCAGGGTGGAACACTGAAGCTTTCTTT
j_gene: TRBJ1-1
v_gene: TRBV28
d_gene: -
abundance: -

CDR3aa: CIARGMTSGYTDTQYF
CDR3nt: TGCATTGCTAGAGGCATGACTAGCGGCTACACAGATACGCAGTATTTT
j_gene: TRBJ2-3
v_gene: TRBV20-1
d_gene: TRBD2
abundance: -